This is a list of T cell receptor beta chains from one sample in a study of blood T cell repertoires in COVID-19. Clones were read by immunoSEQ multiplex PCR, and TCRdb kept only the in-frame ones, dropping some. Of around 21,000 clones detected, 80% to 90% appear once; the ten largest clones hold less than 7.5%. The sequenced sample was peripheral blood. The receptors were sampled from a woman at least 80 years old with active COVID-19. CDR3s include the opening cysteine and the closing phenylalanine or tryptophan. Fields, in order: D gene, clone size, V gene, J gene, CDR3 protein, CDR3 DNA. D genes are given only for firm matches. Size is stated for part of the rows, as once, few or many counts, or as a class when the clone is expanded.

D gene: TRBD1; clone size: .; V gene: TRBV6-5; J gene: TRBJ2-5; CDR3 protein: CASSSTGRSQETQYF; CDR3 DNA: TGTGCCAGCAGCTCGACAGGGCGAAGCCAAGAGACCCAGTACTTC
D gene: .; clone size: .; V gene: TRBV10-3; J gene: TRBJ1-4; CDR3 protein: CAISESLDTEKLFF; CDR3 DNA: TGTGCCATCAGTGAGTCGTTAGATACCGAAAAACTGTTTTTT
D gene: TRBD2; clone size: .; V gene: TRBV6-5; J gene: TRBJ2-7; CDR3 protein: CASNPRGGRNEQYF; CDR3 DNA: TGTGCCAGCAATCCCCGGGGGGGCAGGAACGAGCAGTACTTC
D gene: TRBD1; clone size: .; V gene: TRBV27; J gene: TRBJ1-1; CDR3 protein: CASGGTGIMNTEAFF; CDR3 DNA: TGTGCCAGCGGCGGGACAGGGATTATGAACACTGAAGCTTTCTTT
D gene: .; clone size: .; V gene: TRBV12-3/TRBV12-4; J gene: TRBJ1-1; CDR3 protein: CASTWGITEAFF; CDR3 DNA: TGTGCCAGCACCTGGGGCATCACTGAAGCTTTCTTT
D gene: TRBD1; clone size: once; V gene: TRBV6-5; J gene: TRBJ2-2; CDR3 protein: CASSPRQGRTGELFF; CDR3 DNA: TGTGCCAGCAGTCCCCGACAGGGGCGGACCGGGGAGCTGTTTTTT
D gene: TRBD1; clone size: .; V gene: TRBV24-1; J gene: TRBJ1-1; CDR3 protein: CATSDLGKTGGDFCTEAFF; CDR3 DNA: TGTGCCACCAGTGATTTGGGGAAGACAGGGGGCGATTTCTGTACTGAAGCTTTCTTT
D gene: TRBD1; clone size: .; V gene: TRBV6-2/TRBV6-3; J gene: TRBJ2-5; CDR3 protein: CASSYSRDRGGQETQYF; CDR3 DNA: TGTGCCAGCAGTTACTCCCGGGACAGGGGGGGACAAGAGACCCAGTACTTC
D gene: .; clone size: .; V gene: TRBV18; J gene: TRBJ1-5; CDR3 protein: CASSPLGGENQPQHF; CDR3 DNA: TGTGCCAGCTCACCCCTCGGCGGGGAAAATCAGCCCCAGCATTTT
D gene: TRBD1; clone size: .; V gene: TRBV4-3; J gene: TRBJ1-2; CDR3 protein: CASSQEDRGNGYTF; CDR3 DNA: TGCGCCAGCAGCCAAGAGGACAGGGGTAATGGCTACACCTTC
D gene: TRBD1; clone size: .; V gene: TRBV18; J gene: TRBJ1-6; CDR3 protein: CASSPGTGGSSYNSPLHF; CDR3 DNA: TGTGCCAGCTCACCAGGTACAGGGGGGAGCTCCTATAATTCACCCCTCCACTTT
D gene: TRBD1; clone size: .; V gene: TRBV4-1; J gene: TRBJ1-4; CDR3 protein: CASSRDSGATNEKLFF; CDR3 DNA: TGCGCCAGCAGCCGGGACAGCGGAGCAACTAATGAAAAACTGTTTTTT
D gene: .; clone size: .; V gene: TRBV6-5; J gene: TRBJ1-1; CDR3 protein: CASAGAGEAFF; CDR3 DNA: TGTGCCAGTGCAGGGGCTGGTGAAGCTTTCTTT
D gene: .; clone size: .; V gene: TRBV19; J gene: TRBJ1-4; CDR3 protein: CAIGRPNEKLFF; CDR3 DNA: TGTGCCATCGGGAGACCTAATGAAAAACTGTTTTTT
D gene: TRBD2; clone size: .; V gene: TRBV4-2; J gene: TRBJ2-1; CDR3 protein: CASSHLALAGGDASYNEQFF; CDR3 DNA: TGTGCCAGCAGCCACCTGGCACTAGCGGGGGGGGACGCATCCTACAATGAGCAGTTCTTC
D gene: .; clone size: .; V gene: TRBV5-1; J gene: TRBJ2-5; CDR3 protein: CASSEGVGETQYF; CDR3 DNA: TGCGCCAGCAGCGAGGGGGTTGGGGAGACCCAGTACTTC
D gene: .; clone size: .; V gene: TRBV5-1; J gene: TRBJ1-4; CDR3 protein: CASSLGGTATNEKLFF; CDR3 DNA: TGCGCCAGCAGCTTGGGAGGCACCGCAACTAATGAAAAACTGTTTTTT
D gene: TRBD1; clone size: .; V gene: TRBV19; J gene: TRBJ2-7; CDR3 protein: CASSRQGGTYEQYF; CDR3 DNA: TGTGCCAGTAGTAGACAGGGGGGAACCTACGAGCAGTACTTC